Listed below are T cell receptor beta chains from one sample, sequenced in a study of vaccination effects on CD4 cells after COVID-19. Their cognate antigens are unknown. Libraries were prepared by immunoSEQ multiplex PCR; TCRdb keeps only in-frame clonotypes and omits some of them. This sample carries 40,000 to 45,000 clones, more than 65% of them seen once, and the ten largest clones take 3.6%. The material was CD4+ T cells from PBMCs cultured without peptide, obtained after COVID-19 vaccination. These receptors were taken from a human donor who had a prior SARS-CoV-2 infection. Each CDR3 is given with its conserved first and last residue. The D gene is left open where the match is weak. Size is stated for part of the rows, as once, few or many counts, or as a class when the clone is expanded.

size: -
V: TRBV6-1
D: -
length: 16
J: TRBJ1-3
CDR3: CASSANLGSSGNTIYF
DNA: TGTGCCAGCAGTGCTAACCTCGGGAGCTCTGGAAACACCATATATTTT

size: -
V: TRBV6-2/TRBV6-3
D: -
length: 17
J: TRBJ1-5
CDR3: CASSYGVGGVSNQPQHF
DNA: TGTGCCAGCAGTTACGGGGTGGGAGGGGTTAGCAATCAGCCCCAGCATTTT

size: -
V: TRBV5-1
D: -
length: 13
J: TRBJ1-1
CDR3: CASSLGGFTEAFF
DNA: TGCGCCAGCAGCTTGGGGGGGTTCACTGAAGCTTTCTTT

size: -
V: TRBV4-1
D: TRBD1
length: 16
J: TRBJ2-3
CDR3: CASRRWGQGAGDTQYF
DNA: TGCGCCAGCCGTAGGTGGGGACAGGGGGCAGGAGATACGCAGTATTTT

size: -
V: TRBV5-1
D: -
length: 15
J: TRBJ2-1
CDR3: CASSLVPGQEAEQFF
DNA: TGCGCCAGCAGCTTGGTCCCCGGGCAAGAGGCTGAGCAGTTCTTC

size: -
V: TRBV2
D: -
length: 12
J: TRBJ2-3
CDR3: CASSGQGGTQYF
DNA: TGTGCCAGCAGTGGCCAAGGGGGAACGCAGTATTTT

size: -
V: TRBV2
D: -
length: 14
J: TRBJ2-2
CDR3: CASSRSLVTGELFF
DNA: TGTGCCAGCAGTCGATCTTTGGTGACCGGGGAGCTGTTTTTT

size: -
V: TRBV25-1
D: -
length: 15
J: TRBJ1-4
CDR3: CASSDHGGGTEKLFF
DNA: TGTGCCAGCAGTGACCACGGCGGGGGCACTGAAAAACTGTTTTTT

size: few
V: TRBV24-1
D: TRBD1
length: 15
J: TRBJ1-5
CDR3: CATSDGTGGNQPQHF
DNA: TGTGCCACCAGTGATGGGACAGGGGGAAATCAGCCCCAGCATTTT

size: -
V: TRBV3-1/TRBV3-2
D: -
length: 14
J: TRBJ1-1
CDR3: CASVAFGAGTEAFF
DNA: TGTGCCAGCGTCGCCTTTGGGGCCGGCACTGAAGCTTTCTTT

size: -
V: TRBV4-1
D: TRBD2
length: 14
J: TRBJ2-1
CDR3: CASSRGLAGHEQFF
DNA: TGCGCCAGCAGCCGCGGACTAGCCGGACATGAGCAGTTCTTC